The 10 T cell receptor beta chains listed next were all sequenced from one sample in a study of identical twins. TCRdb fed the 5' RACE reads into MiXCR, producing one record per CDR3 protein. The sample lists some 590,000 distinct CDR3 sequences, roughly 9.9% seen once, with approximately 3% in the top ten. The same data also contributed to another study, on yellow fever vaccine responses in identical twins.

The source material was PBMCs. These TCRs come from a woman in her late teens or twenties in good health.

With regard to this clonotype: This may be a read error, as it is one base from a much larger clone. No conserved phenylalanine or tryptophan ends this CDR3, so it is likely a read error. The rearrangement links TRBV12-3 or TRBV12-4 to TRBJ1-5; D call uncertain. The CDR3 sequence is 13 residues long. Trimming pared 6 bases from V and 4 bases from J, leaving 10 bases between. CDR3: CASRGQFNQPQHS. For the CDR3, the DNA is TGTGCCAGCAGGGGCCAATTTAATCAGCCCCAGCATTCT.

This clonotype came up a few times. The CDR3 is CASSQGRSPAEQYF. The CDR3, as DNA: TGTGCCAGCAGCCAAGGAAGGTCTCCTGCCGAGCAGTACTTC. The chain employs TRBV3-1 and TRBJ2-7; no reliable D call. V dropped 1 base and J dropped 6 bases, with 13 bases sitting between them. The germline V gene encodes CDR1 LGHDT and CDR2 YNNKEL (reference sequence). This CDR3 region has 14 residues.

The chain links TRBV7-2 to TRBJ2-1, with D unresolved. The V gene's germline CDR1 is SGHTA and CDR2 FQGNSA. CDR3 length: 11 residues. Trimming shortened V by 4 bases and J by 16 bases, and 14 bases separated the two germline ends. Here the CDR3 DNA reads TGTGCCAGCAGCTCCGACTTGTATTGCTTCTTC. The encoded protein is CASSSDLYCFF.

This clonotype was detected a few times. J is TRBJ2-5 and V is TRBV5-5; TRBD2 might be the D (5 bases). V dropped 4 bases and J dropped 4 bases, with 11 bases sitting between them. The CDR3 totals 13 residues. CDR1 is SGHKS, CDR2 YYEKEE, per germline (reference sequence). In DNA form, the CDR3 reads TGTGCCAGCAGCGCGCCGGGAAGAGAGACCCAGTACTTC. Its protein is CASSAPGRETQYF.

The chain's CDR3 is CASSLGAGGGQETQYF. The CDR3 coding sequence is TGTGCCAGCAGCTTAGGCGCGGGGGGTGGCCAAGAGACCCAGTACTTC. V and J are TRBV7-2 and TRBJ2-5, with 8 bases that match TRBD2. This CDR3 spans 16 amino acids. The V gene end was trimmed by 1 base and the J gene end by 1 base; junction bases not matched to a gene: 5. Germline V gene lookup returns CDR1 SGHTA and CDR2 FQGNSA. The complete variable domain, with remaining parts taken from reference TRBV7-2 and TRBJ2-5, reads GAGVSQSPSNKVTEKGKDVELRCDPISGHTALYWYRQSLGQGLEFLIYFQGNSAPDKSGLPSDRFSAERTGGSVSTLTIQRTQQEDSAVYLCASSLGAGGGQETQYFGPGTRLLVL.

A few counts support this clonotype. The chain uses TRBV20-1 and TRBJ2-7, with 10 bases aligning to TRBD2. V dropped 6 bases and J dropped 2; count of bases not matched to a gene: 7. CDR3 length: 14 amino acids. The V gene's germline CDR1 is DFQATT and CDR2 SNEGSKA (reference sequence). In nucleotides, the CDR3 is TGCAGTGCCCCAGGGACTAGCGCCGCCTACGAGCAGTACTTC. Residues: CSAPGTSAAYEQYF.

The chain carries TRBV4-1 and TRBJ2-1; D not certain. This CDR3 has 16 amino acids. With 0 bases removed from V and 8 bases from J, the gap between germline ends came to 17 bases. Germline CDR1 MGHRA, CDR2 YSYEKL. For the CDR3, the DNA is TGCGCCAGCAGCCAAGATGAGCGAAGATTTGTCGATGAGCAGTTCTTC. Translated, it gives CASSQDERRFVDEQFF.

This clonotype appeared a few times. The chain employs TRBV7-9 and TRBJ2-3; 8 nucleotides match TRBD2. Germline V gene sequence: CDR1 SEHNR, CDR2 FQNEAQ (reference sequence). The CDR3 extends over 16 amino acids. J lost 4 bases, V lost 3 bases, and 9 bases had no gene match. CDR3: CASSFSEAGASDTQYF. The CDR3 DNA is TGTGCCAGCAGCTTCTCGGAAGCGGGAGCCTCAGATACGCAGTATTTT.

V usage is TRBV27 and J usage is TRBJ2-2; maybe TRBD2 (5 bases). The CDR3 length is 15 residues. V gave up 3 bases and J gave up 2 bases, with 10 bases separating them. Germline CDR1 is MNHEY and CDR2 is SMNVEV (reference sequence). The CDR3 DNA sequence: TGTGCCAGCAGTTTCCGAGAGGGAAACACCGGGGAGCTGTTTTTT. Its translation is CASSFREGNTGELFF.

This clonotype was counted between two and nine times. The chain carries TRBV7-2 and TRBJ2-2, with no clear D. The V end lost 1 base, the J end lost 6 bases, and 9 bases lay between the germline ends. The CDR3 covers 14 residues. Germline CDR1 SGHTA, CDR2 FQGNSA. For the CDR3, the DNA is TGTGCCAGCAGCTTAGGGACCGCAGCCGGGGAGCTGTTTTTT. Its translation: CASSLGTAAGELFF.